The rows below give T cell receptor beta chains drawn from one sample of a study of blood T cell repertoires in COVID-19. Generated by immunoSEQ multiplex PCR, the TCRdb table keeps only in-frame clones and is missing some. Of 180,000 or so clones listed, about 76% are singletons. Sequenced material: peripheral blood. These receptors were obtained from a woman between 50 and 59 years old with active or convalescent COVID-19. Both conserved end residues are part of each CDR3. A D gene is named only where the DNA matches it firmly. Expanded clones get a size class; other rows say once, few or many, or leave the size out.

v_gene,j_gene,abundance,d_gene,CDR3nt,CDR3aa
TRBV7-2,TRBJ1-4,.,.,TGTGCCAGCAGCCTTTACAGCACAACTAATGAAAAACTGTTTTTT,CASSLYSTTNEKLFF
TRBV11-2,TRBJ2-6,few,.,TGTGCCAGCAGCTTAGGGCGGGGCTGGAGACCTGGGGCCAACGTCCTGACTTTC,CASSLGRGWRPGANVLTF
TRBV7-2,TRBJ1-1,.,.,TGTGCCAGCAGCTTAGAGGGTCGGAGGCTTGCTTTCTTT,CASSLEGRRLAFF
TRBV5-1,TRBJ2-2,.,.,TGCGCCAGCAGCTTGGTACAGACCGGGGAGCTGTTTTTT,CASSLVQTGELFF
TRBV6-2/TRBV6-3,TRBJ2-4,.,TRBD1,TGTGCCAGCAGTTACTTACTACAGGGGGCTACGGACATTCAGTACTTC,CASSYLLQGATDIQYF
TRBV4-2,TRBJ2-7,.,.,TGTGCCAGCAGCCGCGCGGCGGGCGAGGTCGGAGACGAGCAGTACTTC,CASSRAAGEVGDEQYF
TRBV3-1/TRBV3-2,TRBJ2-7,.,.,TGTGCCAGCAGCCAAGATAGGGGAGGTTGGCAGTACTTC,CASSQDRGGWQYF
TRBV4-3,TRBJ2-1,once,TRBD2,TGCGCCAGCAGCCAAGAGCCGCGGGGGGGCCACAATGAGCAGTTCTTC,CASSQEPRGGHNEQFF
TRBV18,TRBJ2-5,.,.,TGTGCCAGCTCACCAGGGGAGGAAGAGACCCAGTACTTC,CASSPGEEETQYF
TRBV5-8,TRBJ1-5,.,.,TGTGCCAGCAGCTTGGAGATTGGCGGGGGAGACCAGCCCCAGCATTTT,CASSLEIGGGDQPQHF
TRBV27,TRBJ2-7,few,TRBD1,TGTGCCAGCAGTTTAGCGGGACAGGGGGCTCGGTACGAGCAGTACTTC,CASSLAGQGARYEQYF
TRBV18,TRBJ2-2,.,.,TGTGCCAGCTCACAGGACAGAAACACCGGGGAGCTGTTTTTT,CASSQDRNTGELFF
TRBV20-1,TRBJ2-1,.,.,TGCAGTGCTACACAGGACGGTGAGCAGTTCTTC,CSATQDGEQFF
TRBV10-2,TRBJ2-7,.,TRBD2,TGCGCCAGCAAGCCGGGACTACAATATTACGAGCAGTACTTC,CASKPGLQYYEQYF
TRBV7-2,TRBJ1-5,.,TRBD1,TGTGCCAGCAGCTTTTACAGGGGTTCCCAGCATTTT,CASSFYRGSQHF
TRBV30,TRBJ1-4,few,.,TGTGCCTGGAGTGTTGGGGGGAATAATGAAAAACTGTTTTTT,CAWSVGGNNEKLFF
TRBV10-3,TRBJ2-3,.,TRBD2,TGTGCCATCAGTTACAGCGGGGGGGCCGCGAGTTCCACAGATACGCAGTATTTT,CAISYSGGAASSTDTQYF
TRBV19,TRBJ1-2,.,.,TGTGCCAGCAGTCGACAGCTTTCGGGGGATGGCTACACCTTC,CASSRQLSGDGYTF
TRBV28,TRBJ2-7,.,.,TGTGCCAGCAGTTTCAGGGGAGTTACCTACGAGCAGTACTTC,CASSFRGVTYEQYF
TRBV28,TRBJ2-1,.,TRBD1,TGTGCCAGCGGCCGGGACAGGGGCACGGGTGAGCAGTTCTTC,CASGRDRGTGEQFF
TRBV14,TRBJ1-1,.,.,TGTGCCAGCAGCCAAGTCTGGAACACTGAAGCTTTCTTT,CASSQVWNTEAFF
TRBV7-8,TRBJ2-7,.,TRBD1,TGTGCCAGCAGCCTAATCGGGACAGGGACTACTTTCTACGAGCAGTACTTC,CASSLIGTGTTFYEQYF
TRBV5-1,TRBJ2-7,.,TRBD1,TGCGCCAGCAGCGCAGGACAGGGGGCCCAGCAGTACTTC,CASSAGQGAQQYF
TRBV5-1,TRBJ1-6,.,TRBD1,TGCGCCAGCAGCTTGGGACAGGGGGCGAATAGCTCACCCCTCCACTTT,CASSLGQGANSSPLHF
TRBV7-2,TRBJ2-1,.,TRBD2,TGTGCCAGCAGCTTCGGACTAGCGAACAATGAGCAGTTCTTC,CASSFGLANNEQFF
TRBV18,TRBJ1-1,.,.,TGTGCCAGCTCACCTCACCCTGCGGACACTGAAGCTTTCTTT,CASSPHPADTEAFF
TRBV5-1,TRBJ2-7,few,TRBD2,TGCGCCAGCAGCTCGACTAGCGGGAGCACCTACGAGCAGTACTTC,CASSSTSGSTYEQYF
TRBV3-1/TRBV3-2,TRBJ2-1,once,TRBD1,TGTGCCAGCACATTCCACAGGGGCGATGAGCAGTTCTTC,CASTFHRGDEQFF
TRBV28,TRBJ2-7,few,TRBD1,TGTGCCAGCACCCCCGACAGGGTGGAAGAGCAGTACTTC,CASTPDRVEEQYF
TRBV2,TRBJ1-5,.,.,TGTGCCAGCAGTGTCGGGAGGGGGGGGGATAGCAATCAGCCCCAGCATTTT,CASSVGRGGDSNQPQHF
TRBV18,TRBJ1-1,.,.,TGTGCCAGCTCACCTTCTACTGACAGGACGAACACTGAAGCTTTCTTT,CASSPSTDRTNTEAFF
TRBV5-4,TRBJ2-7,.,.,TGTGCCAGCAGCCCGACAGCCAACTCCTACGAGCAGTACTTC,CASSPTANSYEQYF
TRBV6-6,TRBJ2-2,.,.,TGTGCCACAAATAGGGTACAGGGGAACACCGGGGAGCTGTTTTTT,CATNRVQGNTGELFF
TRBV6-2/TRBV6-3,TRBJ1-6,once,.,TGTGCCAGCAGTTACTCTCAACGGACATATAATTCACCCCTCCACTTT,CASSYSQRTYNSPLHF
TRBV11-2,TRBJ1-2,once,.,TGTGCCAGCAGCTTAACTAACGGCAGGGGTGATGGCTACACCTTC,CASSLTNGRGDGYTF
TRBV6-1,TRBJ1-4,.,.,TGTGCCAGCAGTGAAGCCCTACTTGCAACTAATGAAAAACTGTTTTTT,CASSEALLATNEKLFF
TRBV20-1,TRBJ1-2,.,.,TGCAGTGCTAGTTTCGGGAACAACTATGGCTACACCTTC,CSASFGNNYGYTF
TRBV5-4,TRBJ2-5,.,TRBD2,TGTGCCAGCAGCTTGGAGACGCGGGGGGGCTTAGGCGACCAGTACTTC,CASSLETRGGLGDQYF
TRBV3-1/TRBV3-2,TRBJ1-2,once,TRBD1,TGTGCCAGCAGCCGAGGACAGGGATATGGCTACACCTTC,CASSRGQGYGYTF
TRBV14,TRBJ2-3,.,.,TGTGCCAGCAGCCAAGGGGGAGCCGGTACGCAGTATTTT,CASSQGGAGTQYF
TRBV29-1,TRBJ1-5,many,.,TGCAGCGTTGAGACTGGACTCAATCAGCCCCAGCATTTT,CSVETGLNQPQHF
TRBV2,TRBJ1-5,.,TRBD1,TGTGCCAGCAGTACAGGGGGCGCAATGCAGCCCCAGCATTTT,CASSTGGAMQPQHF
TRBV19,TRBJ2-5,once,TRBD1,TGTGCCAGTAGTATAGCCAGGGGGGAGACCCAGTACTTC,CASSIARGETQYF
TRBV4-1,TRBJ2-5,few,TRBD2,TGCGCCAGCAGCCAAGACCACGGCAGCGGGAGGACCCAGTACTTC,CASSQDHGSGRTQYF
TRBV7-9,TRBJ1-4,.,.,TGTGCCAGCAGCTTAGACGCGGTTGAAAAACTGTTTTTT,CASSLDAVEKLFF
TRBV9,TRBJ2-1,many,TRBD1,TGTGCCAGCAGCGTCGCCGACAGGGACAATGAGCAGTTCTTC,CASSVADRDNEQFF
TRBV27,TRBJ2-2,.,TRBD2,TGTGCCAGTAACCGCGGGGGTGAGGCGAACACCGGGGAGCTGTTTTTT,CASNRGGEANTGELFF
TRBV15,TRBJ1-1,few,.,TGTGCCACCAGCAGACTCCCCACAGGCACTGAAGCTTTCTTT,CATSRLPTGTEAFF
TRBV30,TRBJ2-3,.,TRBD2,TGTGCCTGCATAGCGGGGGGGCCCCGGGATACGCAGTATTTT,CACIAGGPRDTQYF
TRBV5-1,TRBJ2-1,.,TRBD2,TGCGCCAGCAGCTTAGCGGGATGGGCCTACAATGAGCAGTTCTTC,CASSLAGWAYNEQFF
TRBV9,TRBJ2-3,.,TRBD2,TGTGCCAGCAGCGTTTCCCCGAGACTAGCGGGGGGGCGCGGGCACACAGATACGCAGTATTTT,CASSVSPRLAGGRGHTDTQYF
TRBV6-2/TRBV6-3,TRBJ2-3,few,.,TGTGCCAGCAGTTACTCGATTACTTCCAACACAGATACGCAGTATTTT,CASSYSITSNTDTQYF
TRBV9,TRBJ1-3,.,.,TGTGCCAGCAGCCTAATCGGAGACTCTGGAAACACCATATATTTT,CASSLIGDSGNTIYF
TRBV5-1,TRBJ2-5,.,TRBD1,TGCGCCAGCAGCCCCCGGGACAGGGGAGAGACCCAGTACTTC,CASSPRDRGETQYF
TRBV12-5,TRBJ1-1,few,TRBD1,TGTGCTAGTGGTGACCACAGGGGGCCGGCTTTCTTT,CASGDHRGPAFF
TRBV4-3,TRBJ2-3,.,TRBD1,TGCGCCAGCAGCCCGGGACAGGGGGCCACAGATACGCAGTATTTT,CASSPGQGATDTQYF
TRBV28,TRBJ2-1,.,TRBD2,TGTGCCAGCAGTTTATCTACTAGCGGGAGACCCAATGAGCAGTTCTTC,CASSLSTSGRPNEQFF